Given below is one T cell receptor beta chain in context. What it binds is unknown. The diagnosis was founded upon clinical symptoms, serum thyroxine, TRAb, thyroid ultrasound and orbital computed tomography. CDR1 and CDR2 from the germline V gene are SEHNR and FQNEAQ (reference sequence). Trimming cost V 2 bases and J 4 bases, with 15 bases left between them. The CDR3 totals 15 residues. The sample comes from a study of Graves' ophthalmopathy and Graves' hyperthyroidism. As for the study in general: Peripheral blood was collected at initial diagnosis, before any treatment. Findings of the study overall: The study's model predicted ophthalmopathy progression at 70% to 71% sensitivity and 72% to 85% specificity.

Amplification from RNA transcripts yielded the TCR beta CDR3 regions. RT-PCR in the first round used HTBI primers; a second-round multiplex PCR followed. TCRdb re-called the multiplex PCR reads through MiXCR, storing one row per CDR3 protein. This sample has about 240,000 distinct CDR3 sequences; about 47% occur once, and the top ten carry around 47%. The rearrangement links TRBV7-9 to TRBJ2-7; D gene ambiguous. Material for sequencing was peripheral blood. The sequence was obtained from an adult man with Graves' ophthalmopathy. DNA of the CDR3: TGTGCCAGCAGCTTAAGCAGCCCAAAAAAATACGAGCAGTACTTC. Protein: CASSLSSPKKYEQYF.